This T cell receptor beta chain was captured by sequencing in a study of regulatory T cells in long-lasting Graves disease. Study background: Graves' patients, diagnosed recently, had received antithyroid drugs under 3 months.

The study's findings and limits: Preferential use of TRBV28, TRBJ1-2 and TRBJ2-5 was seen in persistent disease.

This clonotype was seen a handful of times. Its specificity is unknown. Sequencing libraries for TCR beta were prepared with iRepertoire HTBI primers and Arm-PCR of CDR3 regions. As originally analysed: Samples collectively showed 62 TRBV and 11 to 15 TRBJ segments. TCRdb independently ran MiXCR on the multiplex PCR reads; one entry per CDR3 protein. The V and J calls follow TCRdb's processing rather than the paper's. The profile covers roughly 530,000 distinct CDR3 sequences, with 15% to 20% appearing a single time and roughly 25% taken by the ten largest. Time point given: newly diagnosed GD, antithyroid drugs for less than 3 months. There was RNA extracted from PBMCs, and the TCR library was made from it. This CDR3 is 12 amino acids long. V lost 6 bases and J 4 bases, leaving 12 bases between the germline ends. Germline V CDR1 and CDR2: DFQATT, SNEGSKA (reference sequence). The same sample was also studied in work on T cells in Graves' hyperthyroidism and ophthalmopathy.

The chain carries TRBV20-1 and TRBJ1-2, with unresolved D. The sequenced sample was peripheral blood mononuclear cells (PBMCs), obtained at new diagnosis, from a patient treated with antithyroid drugs. The sequence came from a woman aged 35-65 years with Graves disease. This CDR3 is CSAAVGFYGYTF. As DNA, the CDR3 is TGCAGTGCCGCTGTAGGTTTCTATGGCTACACCTTC.